The 15 T cell receptor beta chains in this list originate from one sample, sequenced in a study of patients and donors after allogeneic stem cell transplantation. A single record per CDR3 protein comes from TCRdb applying MiXCR to the RT-PCR reads. The sample includes some 200,000 distinct CDR3 sequences, approximately 41% of them seen just once. Material for sequencing was blood, either unsorted or a sorted T cell fraction (not recorded which). These receptor sequences come from a human donor who was either an allogeneic HSCT recipient or a stem cell or donor lymphocyte infusion donor (not recorded which). It is not recorded whose cells these are; they may come from a transplant donor.

The V gene is TRBV20-1, the J gene TRBJ2-1; 12 bases align to TRBD2. Germline V lookup: CDR1 DFQATT, CDR2 SNEGSKA (reference sequence). V was pared by 4 bases and J by 9 bases, with 7 bases of the junction left unmatched. The CDR3 contains 14 residues. The CDR3 nucleotides are TGCAGTGCTACGCCTAGCGGGAGGGGAAGTGAGCAGTTCTTC. Amino acids: CSATPSGRGSEQFF.

The rearrangement links TRBV7-8 to TRBJ2-1; D is undetermined. CDR1 is SGHVS and CDR2 is FQNEAQ in the germline V gene. V was cut by 5 bases and J by 6 bases, with 23 bases left in between. The CDR3 loop spans 17 amino acids. This CDR3 reads CASSIGRSIALLNEQFF. The CDR3 DNA reads as TGTGCCAGCAGCATCGGAAGATCTATTGCGCTTCTCAATGAGCAGTTCTTC.

The gene calls are TRBV12-3 or TRBV12-4 and TRBJ1-1; D might be TRBD1 (6 bases). V lost 3 bases to trimming and J lost 5 bases, with 16 bases between them. The CDR3 contains 15 residues. This chain's CDR3 is CASSFPAGEGTEAFF. The DNA for the CDR3 is TGTGCCAGCAGTTTTCCCGCAGGGGAGGGAACTGAAGCTTTCTTT.

The genes are TRBV20-1 and TRBJ2-2; 10 positions agree with TRBD2. The CDR3 spans 16 residues. Trimming removed 3 bases from V and 2 bases from J; junction bases left unmatched: 6. Germline lookup yields CDR1 DFQATT and CDR2 SNEGSKA (reference sequence). This CDR3 reads CSARASGRVNTGELFF. CDR3 nucleotide sequence: TGCAGTGCTAGGGCTAGCGGGAGAGTTAACACCGGGGAGCTGTTTTTT.

This clonotype turned up a few times. This chain connects TRBV29-1 to TRBJ2-7, with D uncertain. V lost 6 bases and J 0 bases, leaving 18 bases between the germline ends. The CDR3 runs 15 residues. Germline V gene data show CDR1 as SQVTM and CDR2 as ANQGSEA. The CDR3 DNA is TGCAGCGTCACCGGTGTTGGCCAATTCTCCTACGAGCAGTACTTC. Translating it yields CSVTGVGQFSYEQYF.

There are a few counts of this clonotype. The V and J genes are TRBV2 and TRBJ2-7, with unresolved D. Germline V gene sequence: CDR1 SNHLY, CDR2 FYNNEI. This CDR3 spans 15 amino acids. V was trimmed by 6 bases and J by 2 bases, leaving 17 bases between them. The CDR3 region has the DNA TGTGCCAGCAGAGCCCGGGCCTGGTTAACCTACGAGCAGTACTTC. Residues: CASRARAWLTYEQYF.

V is TRBV9 and J is TRBJ2-1; tentative D call: TRBD2 (6 bases). This CDR3 has 17 residues. Trimming left V 4 bases short and J 2 bases short, with 19 bases between. Germline assignment: CDR1 SGDLS and CDR2 YYNGEE. Here the CDR3 DNA reads TGTGCCAGCAGCCCCTTCTCAGGGAGGCTTGCCTACAATGAGCAGTTCTTC. Amino acid sequence: CASSPFSGRLAYNEQFF.

This chain links TRBV2 with TRBJ1-1; TRBD1 is a possible D gene (6 bases). Per germline, CDR1 SNHLY and CDR2 FYNNEI. The CDR3 is 12 residues long. V lost 11 bases to trimming and J lost 7 bases, with 17 bases between them. In DNA, the CDR3 is TGTGCCTTACAGGGACCTCTTGATGAAGCTTTCTTT. Amino acids: CALQGPLDEAFF.

The chain carries TRBV4-2 and TRBJ2-7, with D possibly matching TRBD1 (6 bases). Trimming took 3 bases from V and 2 from J, leaving 8 bases between them. The V gene's germline CDR1 is LGHNA and CDR2 YNFKEQ. This CDR3 is built from 13 residues. CDR3 amino acids: CASSQGQAYEQYF. The DNA of the CDR3 is TGTGCCAGCAGCCAGGGACAAGCCTACGAGCAGTACTTC.

V and J are TRBV14 and TRBJ1-3; 8 nucleotides match TRBD1. This CDR3 has 16 amino acids. V lost 1 base and J lost 3; bases outside the gene matches: 5. The germline gives CDR1 SGHDN, CDR2 FVKESK. The CDR3 is CASSQGGRGLGNTIYF. The CDR3 bases are TGTGCCAGCAGCCAAGGGGGCAGGGGGCTTGGAAACACCATATATTTT.

Only a few counts were recorded for this clonotype. This sequence joins TRBV29-1 and TRBJ1-1; maybe TRBD1 (6 bases). V lost 6 bases to trimming and J lost 8 bases, with 16 bases between them. This CDR3 has 12 amino acids. Germline CDR1 is SQVTM and CDR2 is ANQGSEA. In DNA form, the CDR3 reads TGCAGCGTGCTCTCTACAGGGCTCGAAGCTTTCTTT. Its protein product is CSVLSTGLEAFF. The complete variable domain, with remaining parts taken from reference TRBV29-1 and TRBJ1-1, reads SAVISQKPSRDICQRGTSLTIQCQVDSQVTMMFWYRQQPGQSLTLIATANQGSEATYESGFVIDKFPISRPNLTFSTLTVSNMSPEDSSIYLCSVLSTGLEAFFGQGTRLTVV.

CDR3: CASRAGPLYEQYF. The CDR3, as DNA: TGTGCCAGCAGGGCAGGGCCCCTCTACGAGCAGTACTTC. This chain uses TRBV6-5 with TRBJ2-7; possibly TRBD1 for D (5 bases). This CDR3 has 13 residues. Germline V gene data show CDR1 as MNHEY and CDR2 as SVGAGI. V was shortened by 6 bases and J by 3 bases, with 12 bases between the two germline ends.

This chain joins TRBV6-5 and TRBJ2-1; 8 bases are a match to TRBD2. The CDR3 contains 17 residues. The V and J ends lost 0 bases and 8 bases, in that order; junction bases with no gene match: 12. Germline CDR1 reads MNHEY; CDR2 reads SVGAGI. The CDR3, as DNA: TGTGCCAGCAGTTACTCGGCAGGGACTAGTGTTAACTATGAGCAGTTCTTC. This gives the protein CASSYSAGTSVNYEQFF.

The rearrangement joins TRBV7-9 to TRBJ2-1, with D tentatively TRBD2 (6 bases). This CDR3 is 11 amino acids long. Germline V gene lookup returns CDR1 SEHNR and CDR2 FQNEAQ (reference sequence). V gave up 5 bases and J gave up 8 bases, with 7 bases separating them. In DNA, the CDR3 is TGTGCCAGCAGCCGCGGGGATGAGCAGTTCTTC. It specifies CASSRGDEQFF. The entire variable domain, with the rest obtained from reference TRBV7-9 and TRBJ2-1, is as follows: DTGVSQNPRHKITKRGQNVTFRCDPISEHNRLYWYRQTLGQGPEFLTYFQNEAQLEKSRLLSDRFSAERPKGSFSTLEIQRTEQGDSAMYLCASSRGDEQFFGPGTRLTVL.

J is TRBJ1-2 and V is TRBV5-1; 9 bases line up with TRBD1. Losses at the gene ends were 5 bases for V and 2 bases for J; bases not matched to a gene: 1. Germline lookup yields CDR1 SGHRS and CDR2 YFSETQ. The CDR3 has 13 residues. The CDR3 sequence: CASRGQGNYGYTF. Here the CDR3 DNA reads TGCGCCAGCAGAGGACAGGGGAACTATGGCTACACCTTC.